Listed here are 8 T cell receptor beta chains from one sample, sequenced in a study of human T cells and chemical hapten exposure. Noted time point: patch test 1, 2 weeks after DPC sensitization. Treatment defined: therapeutic diphenylcyclopropenone sensitization with weekly scalp DPC. Using its own MiXCR run on the RACE reads, TCRdb lists one record per CDR3 protein. The sample carries 370,000 or so distinct CDR3 sequences, around 4.8% recorded once. Source: whole blood, taken in connection with sensitization to the hapten diphenylcyclopropenone (DPC). The source is a woman aged 50 to 60 with alopecia areata. Some clones in this sample may be carry-over from other donors' samples.

V and J are TRBV12-3 or TRBV12-4 and TRBJ1-2; TRBD1 matches 8 bases. This CDR3 is built from 14 residues. Trimming took 6 bases from V and 6 from J; bases not matched to a gene: 9. As DNA, the CDR3 is TGTGCCAGCAGGCCCCTGACAGGGGAGGATGGCTACACCTTC. Translating it yields CASRPLTGEDGYTF.

There are a few counts of this clonotype. The rearrangement links TRBV10-3 to TRBJ2-7; 9 bases are shared with TRBD2. V shed 4 bases and J 4 bases; nucleotides not matched to a gene: 8. Looked up from germline, CDR1 is ENHRY and CDR2 is SYGVKD. This CDR3 is 15 amino acids long. In DNA form, the CDR3 reads TGTGCCATCAGTGTGGCAGCGGGAGGTCTATACGAGCAGTACTTC. This codes for CAISVAAGGLYEQYF.

There are many counts of this clonotype. The rearrangement uses TRBV5-5 and TRBJ1-2, with a weak D call TRBD1 (5 bases). The CDR3 runs 15 residues. Germline CDR1 and CDR2: SGHKS and YYEKEE (reference sequence). V lost 2 bases to trimming and J lost 3 bases, with 14 bases between them. CDR3: CASSLGFATDYGYTF. CDR3 coding DNA: TGTGCCAGCAGCTTAGGATTCGCGACAGACTATGGCTACACCTTC.

This clonotype was counted at least ten times. The chain couples TRBV6-6 to TRBJ1-1, with 9 bases identical to TRBD1. The CDR3 is made up of 14 amino acids. After removal of 7 bases from V and 7 bases from J, the junction contained 10 bases not matched to a gene. Germline V gene data show CDR1 as MNHNY and CDR2 as SVGAGI (reference sequence). CDR3 DNA sequence: TGTGCCAGCATCCTGGGGACAGGGAAGAGTGAAGCTTTCTTT. Translating gives CASILGTGKSEAFF.

The chain links TRBV28 to TRBJ2-5, with no clear D. The CDR3 consists of 13 residues. The germline CDR1 and CDR2 sequences are MDHEN and SYDVKM. V was shortened by 3 bases and J by 5 bases, with 10 bases between the two germline ends. The CDR3 nucleotides are TGTGCCAGCAGTTTTACGGCTACGGAGACCCAGTACTTC. It specifies CASSFTATETQYF.

This clonotype was counted ten times or more. CDR3 sequence reads: CAWSRGQVDTQYF. The DNA of the CDR3 is TGTGCCTGGAGCAGGGGGCAAGTGGATACGCAGTATTTT. The chain has TRBV30 and TRBJ2-3; 8 bases line up with TRBD1. J lost 6 bases, V lost 3 bases, and 5 bases had no gene match. CDR1 is GTSNPN, CDR2 SVGIG, per germline (reference sequence). The CDR3 length is 13 residues. Using reference TRBV30 and TRBJ2-3 for the parts outside the CDR3, the full variable domain is SQTIHQWPATLVQPVGSPLSLECTVEGTSNPNLYWYRQAAGRGLQLLFYSVGIGQISSEVPQNLSASRPQDRQFILSSKKLLLSDSGFYLCAWSRGQVDTQYFGPGTRLTVL.

This clonotype was observed many times. This sequence joins TRBV6-5 and TRBJ2-7; D might be TRBD2 (6 bases). Germline V gene sequence: CDR1 MNHEY, CDR2 SVGAGI. V lost 10 bases and J lost 5, with 24 bases in between. This CDR3 is built from 15 residues. CDR3 sequence reads: CATNQEGSFPHEQYF. The CDR3 DNA reads as TGTGCCACCAATCAGGAGGGATCTTTCCCCCACGAGCAGTACTTC.

This clonotype occurred many times. CDR3 protein: CATSDPGGPFPTGELFF. The CDR3 nucleotides read TGTGCCACCAGTGATCCCGGGGGTCCTTTTCCCACCGGGGAGCTGTTTTTT. This chain joins TRBV24-1 and TRBJ2-2, with a tentative D call TRBD2 (6 bases). The germline V gene has CDR1 KGHDR and CDR2 SFDVKD. Trimming took 3 bases from V and 4 from J, leaving 17 bases between them. The CDR3 loop spans 17 amino acids.